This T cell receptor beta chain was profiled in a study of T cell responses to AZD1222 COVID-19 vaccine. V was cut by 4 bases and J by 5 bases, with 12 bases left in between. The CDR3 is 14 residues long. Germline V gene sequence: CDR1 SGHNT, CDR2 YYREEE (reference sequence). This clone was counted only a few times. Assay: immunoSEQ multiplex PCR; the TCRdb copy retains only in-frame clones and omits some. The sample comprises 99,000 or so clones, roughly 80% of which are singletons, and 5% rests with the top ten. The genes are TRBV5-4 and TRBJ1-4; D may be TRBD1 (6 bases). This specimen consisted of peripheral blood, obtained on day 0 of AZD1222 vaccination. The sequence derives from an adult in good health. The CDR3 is CASSLQGVNEKLFF. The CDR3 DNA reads TGTGCCAGCAGCCTACAGGGAGTAAATGAAAAACTGTTTTTT. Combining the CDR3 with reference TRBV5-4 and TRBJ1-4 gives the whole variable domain ETGVTQSPTHLIKTRGQQVTLRCSSQSGHNTVSWYQQALGQGPQFIFQYYREEENGRGNFPPRFSGLQFPNYSSELNVNALELDDSALYLCASSLQGVNEKLFFGSGTQLSVL.